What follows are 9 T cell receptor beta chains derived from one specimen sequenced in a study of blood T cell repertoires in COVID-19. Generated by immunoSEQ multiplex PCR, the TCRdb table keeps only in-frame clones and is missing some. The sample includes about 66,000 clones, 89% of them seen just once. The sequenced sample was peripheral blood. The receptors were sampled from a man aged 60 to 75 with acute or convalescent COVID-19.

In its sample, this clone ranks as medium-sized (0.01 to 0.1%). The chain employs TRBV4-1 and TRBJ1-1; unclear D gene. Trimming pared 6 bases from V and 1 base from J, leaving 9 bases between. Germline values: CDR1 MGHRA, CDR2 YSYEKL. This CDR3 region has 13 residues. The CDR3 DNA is TGCGCCAGCAGGCCTACAGAGAACACTGAAGCTTTCTTT. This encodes CASRPTENTEAFF.

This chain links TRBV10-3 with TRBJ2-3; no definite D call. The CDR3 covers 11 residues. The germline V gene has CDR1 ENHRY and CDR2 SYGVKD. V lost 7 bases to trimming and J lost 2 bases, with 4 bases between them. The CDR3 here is CAITDTDTQYF. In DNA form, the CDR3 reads TGTGCCATCACAGACACAGATACGCAGTATTTT.

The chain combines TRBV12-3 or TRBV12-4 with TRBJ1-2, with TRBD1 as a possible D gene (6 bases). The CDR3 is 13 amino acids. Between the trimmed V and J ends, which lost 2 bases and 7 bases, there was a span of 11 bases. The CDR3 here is CASSLIAGVGYTF. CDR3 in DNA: TGTGCCAGCAGTTTAATAGCAGGGGTTGGCTACACCTTC.

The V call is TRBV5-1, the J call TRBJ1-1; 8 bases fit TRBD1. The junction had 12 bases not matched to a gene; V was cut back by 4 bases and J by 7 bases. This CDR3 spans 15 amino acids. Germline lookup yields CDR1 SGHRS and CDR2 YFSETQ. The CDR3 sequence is CASSRAGGGKDEAFF. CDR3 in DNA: TGCGCCAGCAGCCGGGCAGGGGGCGGGAAGGATGAAGCTTTCTTT. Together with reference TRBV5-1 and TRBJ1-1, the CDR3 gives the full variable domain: KAGVTQTPRYLIKTRGQQVTLSCSPISGHRSVSWYQQTPGQGLQFLFEYFSETQRNKGNFPGRFSGRQFSNSRSEMNVSTLELGDSALYLCASSRAGGGKDEAFFGQGTRLTVV.

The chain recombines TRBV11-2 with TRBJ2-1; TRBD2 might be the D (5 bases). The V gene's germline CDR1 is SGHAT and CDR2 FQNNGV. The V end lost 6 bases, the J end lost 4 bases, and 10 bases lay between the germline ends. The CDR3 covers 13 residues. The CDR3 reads CASSLDWYNEQFF. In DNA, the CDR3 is TGTGCCAGCAGTTTGGACTGGTACAATGAGCAGTTCTTC.

CDR3 in DNA: TGTGCCAGCAGCAGAACAGGCTTGGGAGGCTACACCTTC. Protein product: CASSRTGLGGYTF. The rearrangement uses TRBV3-1 (or the pseudogene TRBV3-2) and TRBJ1-2; D might be TRBD1 (5 bases). Germline V gene sequence: CDR1 LGHDT, CDR2 YNNKEL (reference sequence). CDR3 size: 13 residues. V was pared by 5 bases and J by 8 bases, with 15 bases between.

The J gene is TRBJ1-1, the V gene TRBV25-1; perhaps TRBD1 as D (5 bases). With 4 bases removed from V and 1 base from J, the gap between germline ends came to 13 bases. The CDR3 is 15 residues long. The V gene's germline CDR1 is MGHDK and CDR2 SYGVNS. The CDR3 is CASSGIGQPNTEAFF. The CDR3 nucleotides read TGTGCCAGCAGTGGAATTGGACAACCGAACACTGAAGCTTTCTTT.

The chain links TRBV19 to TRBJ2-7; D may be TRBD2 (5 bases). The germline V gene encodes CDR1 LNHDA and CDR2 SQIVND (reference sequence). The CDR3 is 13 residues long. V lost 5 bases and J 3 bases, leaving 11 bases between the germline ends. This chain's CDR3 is CASSPGKRYEQYF. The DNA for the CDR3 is TGTGCCAGTAGTCCGGGAAAGCGCTACGAGCAGTACTTC.

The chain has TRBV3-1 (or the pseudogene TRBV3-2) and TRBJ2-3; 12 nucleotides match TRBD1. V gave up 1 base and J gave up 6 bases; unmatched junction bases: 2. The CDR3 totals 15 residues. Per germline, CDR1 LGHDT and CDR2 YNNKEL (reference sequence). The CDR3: CASSQGGQGADTQYF. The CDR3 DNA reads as TGTGCCAGCAGCCAAGGGGGACAGGGGGCCGATACGCAGTATTTT.